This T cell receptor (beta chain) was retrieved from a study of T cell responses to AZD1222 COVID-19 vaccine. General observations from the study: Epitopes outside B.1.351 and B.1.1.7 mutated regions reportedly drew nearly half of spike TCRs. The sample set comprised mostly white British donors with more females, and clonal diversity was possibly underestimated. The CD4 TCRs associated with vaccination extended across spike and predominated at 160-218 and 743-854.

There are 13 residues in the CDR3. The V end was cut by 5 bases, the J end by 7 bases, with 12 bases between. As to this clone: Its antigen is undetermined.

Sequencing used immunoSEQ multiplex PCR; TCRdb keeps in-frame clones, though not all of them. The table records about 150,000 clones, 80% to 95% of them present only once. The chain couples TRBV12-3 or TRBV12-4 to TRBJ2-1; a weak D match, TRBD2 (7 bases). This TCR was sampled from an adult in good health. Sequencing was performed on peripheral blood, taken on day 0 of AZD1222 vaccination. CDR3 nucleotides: TGTGCCAGCAGTGGGGGGAGGGGGAATGAGCAGTTCTTC. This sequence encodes CASSGGRGNEQFF.